The 23 T cell receptor beta chains below come from one sample, sequenced in a study of blood T cells in healthy people across ages. Sample-barcoded 5' priming and a J-beta primer mix drove a second PCR of about 6 to 12 cycles. MiXCR, applied by TCRdb to the 5' RACE reads, yields one record per CDR3 protein. The sample holds about 1,400,000 distinct CDR3 sequences, 42% seen once. The specimen was blood. These receptors came from a woman in her late teens or twenties in good health.

This CDR3 reads CARRPSSSYEQYF. The CDR3 DNA is TGTGCCAGAAGACCTTCTAGCTCCTACGAGCAGTACTTC. This sequence joins TRBV2 and TRBJ2-7, with unresolved D. Germline V CDR1 and CDR2: SNHLY, FYNNEI. The CDR3 loop spans 13 amino acids. The V and J ends lost 9 bases and 0 bases respectively, with 12 bases between them.

The rearrangement joins TRBV4-1 to TRBJ2-5, with D perhaps assigned TRBD1 or TRBD2 (5 bases each). Trimming removed 1 base from V and 5 bases from J, with 17 bases in between. The germline V gene has CDR1 MGHRA and CDR2 YSYEKL. The CDR3 covers 16 residues. The CDR3 protein is CASSQGTGPAEETQYF. In DNA, the CDR3 is TGCGCCAGCAGCCAAGGGACGGGGCCGGCGGAGGAGACCCAGTACTTC.

In its sample, this clonotype was seen a few times. This chain links TRBV5-5 with TRBJ2-7, with D unclear. This CDR3 has 16 amino acids. From germline, CDR1 is SGHKS and CDR2 YYEKEE (reference sequence). V lost 2 bases to trimming and J lost 0 bases, with 15 bases between them. CDR3: CASSLLGNSLSYEQYF. The CDR3 nucleotides read TGTGCCAGCAGCTTACTGGGCAATTCCCTCTCCTACGAGCAGTACTTC.

This clonotype occurred a few times. V usage is TRBV6-2 or TRBV6-3 and J usage is TRBJ1-1, with D possibly matching TRBD1 (6 bases). The V and J ends lost 5 bases and 12 bases respectively, with 19 bases between them. From germline, CDR1 is MNHEY and CDR2 SVGEGT. The CDR3 contains 13 residues. In DNA form, the CDR3 reads TGTGCCAGCAGTGAACCCGGGACAACGGGAACTTTCTTT. This codes for CASSEPGTTGTFF.

The genes are TRBV7-2 and TRBJ2-1; D ambiguous. The CDR3 runs 16 residues. Trimming shortened V by 1 base and J by 10 bases, and 20 bases separated the two germline ends. Germline V gene sequence: CDR1 SGHTA, CDR2 FQGNSA. In DNA, the CDR3 is TGTGCCAGCAGCTTAGAGCTCTCGTCCCCTTATCTCGAGCAGTTCTTC. This translates into CASSLELSSPYLEQFF.

To note about this clonotype: Its ends do not fully match the called genes, so a read error is possible. The rearrangement uses TRBV5-1 and TRBJ1-4; weak D call: TRBD1 (5 bases). The germline V gene encodes CDR1 SGHRS and CDR2 YFSETQ. The CDR3 has 17 amino acids. The CDR3: CASSLGGQGATKEKLFF. The CDR3 DNA reads as TGCGCCAGCAGCTTGGGGGGTCAGGGTGCAACTAAGGAAAAACTGTTTTTT. Together with reference TRBV5-1 and TRBJ1-4, the CDR3 gives the full variable domain: KAGVTQTPRYLIKTRGQQVTLSCSPISGHRSVSWYQQTPGQGLQFLFEYFSETQRNKGNFPGRFSGRQFSNSRSEMNVSTLELGDSALYLCASSLGGQGATKEKLFFGSGTQLSVL.

This chain uses TRBV20-1 with TRBJ1-6, with D perhaps TRBD1 (5 bases). The CDR3 has 17 residues. Germline CDR1 is DFQATT and CDR2 is SNEGSKA (reference sequence). V was pared by 0 bases and J by 2 bases, with 14 bases between. The CDR3 sequence is CSARDTGRGPYNSPLHF. The CDR3 DNA reads TGCAGTGCTAGAGATACTGGGAGGGGTCCCTATAATTCACCCCTCCACTTT.

The chain combines TRBV24-1 with TRBJ1-2, with D perhaps matching TRBD1 (5 bases). Trimming stripped 1 base from V and 1 base from J, with 6 bases between. The CDR3 contains 14 residues. CDR1 KGHDR and CDR2 SFDVKD come from the germline V gene. CDR3 in amino acids: CATSDFGGNYGYTF. The CDR3 DNA reads as TGTGCCACCAGTGATTTTGGGGGTAACTATGGCTACACCTTC.

CDR3 in DNA: TGTGCCAGCAGACTGACATCAGACACAGATACGCAGTATTTT. Its translation is CASRLTSDTDTQYF. The chain carries TRBV14 and TRBJ2-3; D is ambiguous. V lost 6 bases to trimming and J lost 2 bases, with 12 bases between them. In germline, CDR1 is SGHDN, CDR2 FVKESK. The CDR3 length is 14 residues.

This chain joins TRBV11-2 and TRBJ1-1; 8 bases align to TRBD1. CDR3 size: 16 residues. V shed 6 bases and J 4 bases; nucleotides not matched to a gene: 13. Germline lookup yields CDR1 SGHAT and CDR2 FQNNGV. The CDR3 DNA reads as TGTGCCAGCAGTACGCAGGGACAGGCCCGGGGCACTGAAGCTTTCTTT. The encoded protein is CASSTQGQARGTEAFF.

This clonotype turned up a few times. V usage is TRBV28 and J usage is TRBJ2-5, with D uncertain. Germline V gives CDR1 MDHEN, CDR2 SYDVKM. The CDR3 runs to 15 residues. V was trimmed by 5 bases and J by 2 bases, leaving 15 bases between them. The CDR3: CASSGGARLQETQYF. The CDR3 bases are TGTGCCAGCAGTGGCGGTGCGCGGTTACAAGAGACCCAGTACTTC.

This clonotype was counted a few times. This chain uses TRBV20-1 with TRBJ1-2, with TRBD1 as a possible D gene (5 bases). CDR1 is DFQATT and CDR2 is SNEGSKA in the germline V gene (reference sequence). CDR3 length: 16 residues. V lost 0 bases to trimming and J lost 6 bases, with 20 bases between them. The CDR3, as DNA: TGCAGTGCTAGAGACCTAACGGGACCGAAAGGGGATGGCTACACCTTC. Translating gives CSARDLTGPKGDGYTF.

This clonotype appeared a few times. The CDR3 is CASSFSSGALQETQYF. The CDR3 DNA reads as TGTGCCAGCAGCTTCTCTAGCGGGGCTCTCCAAGAGACCCAGTACTTC. This chain uses TRBV7-9 with TRBJ2-5, with TRBD2 matching 9 bases. CDR1 SEHNR and CDR2 FQNEAQ come from the germline V gene (reference sequence). J lost 1 base, V lost 3 bases, and 6 bases had no gene match. The CDR3 length is 16 residues.

This clonotype was counted ten times or more. The chain combines TRBV9 with TRBJ2-3, with D perhaps matching TRBD1 (6 bases). The length of the CDR3 is 14 residues. The V gene's germline CDR1 is SGDLS and CDR2 YYNGEE. V lost 0 bases, J lost 4 bases, and 9 bases lay in between. Written as DNA, the CDR3 is TGTGCCAGCAGCGTAGTGGGGGCGGCAGATACGCAGTATTTT. Residues: CASSVVGAADTQYF.

The table lists this clonotype with a few counts. The chain joins TRBV4-1 to TRBJ1-2; tentative D call: TRBD1 (6 bases). Germline V gene data show CDR1 as MGHRA and CDR2 as YSYEKL. This CDR3 is 12 amino acids long. Trimming pared 7 bases from V and 5 bases from J, leaving 11 bases between. The CDR3 here is CASTSDSYGYTF. The CDR3 DNA follows: TGCGCCAGCACCTCGGACAGTTATGGCTACACCTTC.

J is TRBJ1-2 and V is TRBV3-1; D is ambiguous. CDR3 length: 20 residues. V was trimmed by 0 bases and J by 4 bases, leaving 27 bases between them. Germline CDR1 and CDR2: LGHDT and YNNKEL (reference sequence). CDR3 sequence: CASSQEEGVPSGPNAYGYTF. The CDR3 nucleotides are TGTGCCAGCAGCCAAGAAGAGGGAGTGCCCTCGGGCCCTAACGCCTATGGCTACACCTTC. The full variable domain, in which reference TRBV3-1 and TRBJ1-2 provide the parts outside the CDR3, is DTAVSQTPKYLVTQMGNDKSIKCEQNLGHDTMYWYKQDSKKFLKIMFSYNNKELIINETVPNRFSPKSPDKAHLNLHINSLELGDSAVYFCASSQEEGVPSGPNAYGYTFGSGTRLTVV.

This chain joins TRBV6-5 and TRBJ1-1; no firm D call. Germline V gene lookup returns CDR1 MNHEY and CDR2 SVGAGI. This CDR3 spans 17 amino acids. V was pared by 2 bases and J by 0 bases, with 16 bases between. The CDR3 here is CASSYMGFDPMNTEAFF. The CDR3 nucleotides read TGTGCCAGCAGTTACATGGGTTTCGACCCCATGAACACTGAAGCTTTCTTT.

V and J are TRBV30 and TRBJ2-5; D ambiguous. Germline V gives CDR1 GTSNPN, CDR2 SVGIG (reference sequence). Trimming removed 4 bases from V and 5 bases from J, with 8 bases in between. This CDR3 contains 11 residues. CDR3 region: CAWTFRETQYF. The CDR3 DNA reads as TGTGCCTGGACATTCCGGGAGACCCAGTACTTC.

The genes are TRBV6-5 and TRBJ1-2; possibly TRBD1 for D (5 bases). In germline, CDR1 is MNHEY, CDR2 SVGAGI. V shed 3 bases and J shed 2 bases, with 10 bases lying between them. This CDR3 comprises 14 residues. The CDR3 DNA is TGTGCCAGCAGTTATGGGGGGATGAACTATGGCTACACCTTC. This codes for CASSYGGMNYGYTF.

The V gene is TRBV5-1, the J gene TRBJ2-7, with 12 bases fitting TRBD1. The CDR3 has 15 residues. Germline loops: CDR1 SGHRS, CDR2 YFSETQ. The V gene end was trimmed by 3 bases and the J gene end by 4 bases; junction bases not matched to a gene: 5. The CDR3 spells CASSYGTGGKYEQYF. The CDR3 DNA sequence: TGCGCCAGCAGCTACGGGACAGGGGGCAAATACGAGCAGTACTTC.

The chain uses TRBV3-1 and TRBJ1-2; the match to TRBD1 covers 8 bases. In germline, CDR1 is LGHDT, CDR2 YNNKEL (reference sequence). CDR3 length: 14 amino acids. Unmatched junction bases numbered 5, after V lost 4 bases and J lost 4 bases. CDR3 protein: CASSRGDRSYGYTF. The DNA for the CDR3 is TGTGCCAGCAGCCGGGGGGACAGGAGCTATGGCTACACCTTC.

The rearrangement uses TRBV20-1 and TRBJ2-7; 7 bases are shared with TRBD2. The germline gives CDR1 DFQATT, CDR2 SNEGSKA (reference sequence). The CDR3 length is 12 residues. The J segment lost 0 bases and the V segment lost 7 bases, leaving 3 bases of the junction unmatched. The CDR3 loop is CSVKRGSYEQYF. The CDR3 DNA is TGCAGTGTCAAGCGGGGCTCCTACGAGCAGTACTTC.

The rearrangement links TRBV6-2 or TRBV6-3 to TRBJ2-1; perhaps TRBD2 as D (5 bases). Germline CDR1 and CDR2: MNHEY and SVGEGT. The germline V and J ends were trimmed by 2 bases and 10 bases, with 9 bases remaining between them. The CDR3 loop spans 12 amino acids. CDR3 region: CASSYGLAEQFF. The CDR3, as DNA: TGTGCCAGCAGTTACGGTCTAGCCGAGCAGTTCTTC.